This T cell receptor beta chain was captured by sequencing in a study of shared clonotypes between healthy human individuals. About the research overall: CD4 naive and memory got three plates each, CD8 naive two, CD8 memory one.

This clone showed up just once. Naive CD8 cells lacked CD45RO and underwent positive selection for CCR7, leaving out terminally differentiated effector memory CD45RA+ cells. Clones were sequenced by immunoSEQ multiplex PCR, and TCRdb holds only the in-frame ones, with some missing. This sample has around 1.9 million clones, with about 92% found just once. The sequenced material came from naive CD8+ T cells from PBMCs. This clonotype was sampled from a man in his late teens or twenties in good health. Some clones in this sample may be carry-over from other donors' samples.

CDR3 amino acids: CASSLGTVRMNTEAFF. CDR3 DNA sequence: TGTGCCAGCAGCCTCGGGACAGTAAGAATGAACACTGAAGCTTTCTTT. The J gene is TRBJ1-1, the V gene TRBV5-6, with 7 positions matching TRBD1. Trimming cost V 4 bases and J 0 bases; bases outside gene matches: 9. The CDR3 runs to 16 residues. CDR1 is SGHDT, CDR2 YYEEEE, per germline.